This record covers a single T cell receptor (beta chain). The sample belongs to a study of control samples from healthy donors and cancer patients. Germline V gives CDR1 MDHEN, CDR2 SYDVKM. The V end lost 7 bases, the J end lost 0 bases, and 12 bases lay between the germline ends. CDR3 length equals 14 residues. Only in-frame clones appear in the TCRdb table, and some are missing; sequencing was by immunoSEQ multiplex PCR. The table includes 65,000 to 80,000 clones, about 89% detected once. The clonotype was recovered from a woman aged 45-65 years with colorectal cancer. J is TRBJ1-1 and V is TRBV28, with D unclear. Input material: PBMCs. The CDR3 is CASKGSPLNTEAFF. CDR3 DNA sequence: TGTGCCAGCAAAGGGTCCCCTTTGAACACTGAAGCTTTCTTT.